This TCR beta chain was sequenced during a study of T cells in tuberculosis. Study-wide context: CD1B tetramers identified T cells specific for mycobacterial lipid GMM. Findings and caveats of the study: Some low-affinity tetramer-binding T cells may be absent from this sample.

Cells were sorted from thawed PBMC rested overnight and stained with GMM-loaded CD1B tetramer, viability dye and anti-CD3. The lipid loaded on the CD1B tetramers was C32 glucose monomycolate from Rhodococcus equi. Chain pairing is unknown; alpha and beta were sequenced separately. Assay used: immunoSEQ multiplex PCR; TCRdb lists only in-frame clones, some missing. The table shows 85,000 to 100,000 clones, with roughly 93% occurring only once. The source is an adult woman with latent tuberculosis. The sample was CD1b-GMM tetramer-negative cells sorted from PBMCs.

CDR3 bases: TGCGCCAGCAGCCAAGATCGGGGTGCGTCTCAGCCCCAGCATTTT. Its protein is CASSQDRGASQPQHF. The chain joins TRBV4-3 to TRBJ1-5; D is uncertain. The V end lost 0 bases, the J end lost 6 bases, and 12 bases lay between the germline ends. CDR3 size: 15 residues. The germline CDR1 and CDR2 sequences are LGHNA and YSLEER.